The following is a TCR beta chain sequence with its context. Its antigen is not known. V was shortened by 1 base and J by 7 bases, with 11 bases between the two germline ends. The CDR3 runs 14 residues. Germline CDR1 and CDR2: LGHDT and YNNKEL (reference sequence). This sample is part of a study of response to subunit inactivated influenza vaccine. Study outcomes and limitations: Few additional T cells are recruited per seasonal influenza vaccination, authors suggested.

MiXCR was run by TCRdb on the RT-PCR reads, yielding one entry per CDR3 protein. The table lists almost 600,000 distinct CDR3 sequences, approximately 15% of them singletons. The chain links TRBV3-1 to TRBJ2-1; D might be TRBD2 (5 bases). The material sequenced was PBMCs from blood, taken approximately 12 days after vaccination. The sequence was obtained from a man in his forties or fifties who received an inactivated influenza vaccine. This chain's CDR3 is CASSQALRGNEQFF. For the CDR3, the DNA is TGTGCCAGCAGCCAAGCGCTGAGAGGGAATGAGCAGTTCTTC.